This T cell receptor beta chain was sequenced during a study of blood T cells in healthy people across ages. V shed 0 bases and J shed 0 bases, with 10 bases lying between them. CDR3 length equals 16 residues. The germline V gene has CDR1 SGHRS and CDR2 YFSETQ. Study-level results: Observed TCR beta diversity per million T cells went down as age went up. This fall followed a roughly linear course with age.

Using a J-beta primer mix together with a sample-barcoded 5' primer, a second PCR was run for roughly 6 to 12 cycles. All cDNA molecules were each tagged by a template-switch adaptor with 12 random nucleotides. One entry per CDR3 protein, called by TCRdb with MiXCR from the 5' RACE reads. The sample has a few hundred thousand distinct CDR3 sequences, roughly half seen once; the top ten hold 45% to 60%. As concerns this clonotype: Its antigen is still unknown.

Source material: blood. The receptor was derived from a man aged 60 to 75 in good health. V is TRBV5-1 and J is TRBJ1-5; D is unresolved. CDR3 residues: CASSLAGPNSNQPQHF. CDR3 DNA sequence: TGCGCCAGCAGCTTGGCCGGTCCCAATAGCAATCAGCCCCAGCATTTT.